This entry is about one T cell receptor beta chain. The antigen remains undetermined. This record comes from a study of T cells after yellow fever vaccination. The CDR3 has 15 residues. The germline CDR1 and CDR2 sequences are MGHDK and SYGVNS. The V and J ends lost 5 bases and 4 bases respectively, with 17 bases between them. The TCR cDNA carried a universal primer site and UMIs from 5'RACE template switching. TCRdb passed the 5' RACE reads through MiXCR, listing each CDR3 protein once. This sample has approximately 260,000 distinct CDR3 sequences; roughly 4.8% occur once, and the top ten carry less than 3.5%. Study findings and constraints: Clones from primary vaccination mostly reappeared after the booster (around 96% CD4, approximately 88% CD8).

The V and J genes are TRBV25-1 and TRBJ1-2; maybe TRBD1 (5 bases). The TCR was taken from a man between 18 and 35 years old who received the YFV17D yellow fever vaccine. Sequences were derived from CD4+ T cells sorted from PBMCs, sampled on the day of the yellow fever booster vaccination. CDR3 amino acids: CASSSLWGPTYGYTF. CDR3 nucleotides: TGTGCCAGCAGTTCCCTCTGGGGCCCGACCTATGGCTACACCTTC.